This T cell receptor (beta chain) was sequenced during a study of cytomegalovirus exposure and HLA in healthy donors. Study context: Previous work identified roughly 120 million unique TCR beta sequences from about 200 million T cells. Whole-study findings and limits: Highest at DRB1 and lowest at HLA-C, TCR association rates differed among HLA loci in a later analysis. HLA alleles showed associations with approximately 15,000 TCR beta sequences in a later analysis, at a 0.05 false discovery rate.

A multiplex PCR was run with 60 Vbeta primers and 13 Jbeta primers. The table came from immunoSEQ multiplex PCR; TCRdb's copy has only in-frame clones and leaves some out. The sample has about 160,000 clones, approximately 80% seen once. The CDR3 is 14 amino acids. The V gene's germline CDR1 is SGHNT and CDR2 YYREEE (reference sequence). V lost 4 bases, J lost 5 bases, and 14 bases lay in between. This clone is a singleton in its sample. The antigen is undetermined. The chain employs TRBV5-4 and TRBJ2-3; TRBD2 is a possible D gene (6 bases). Sequences were obtained from PBMCs. The TCR sequence derives from a man aged 25-45 years in good health and CMV-seropositive. CDR3 amino acids: CASSLGPAGDTQYF. The CDR3 region has the DNA TGTGCCAGCAGCCTCGGCCCAGCGGGAGATACGCAGTATTTT.